The 5 T cell receptor beta chains presented below share a single source sample, sequenced in a study of blood T cell repertoires in COVID-19. Profiling relied on immunoSEQ multiplex PCR, and the TCRdb table lists in-frame clones only, not all of them. This sample carries 150,000 to 250,000 clones, about 86% of them seen once, and the ten largest clones take less than 9.5%. Sequenced material: PBMCs or T cells enriched from blood (not recorded which). These receptors were collected from a man in his forties or fifties who had recovered from COVID-19.

This clone was picked up one time. V usage is TRBV7-2 and J usage is TRBJ2-7; D possibly corresponds to TRBD2 (7 bases). The CDR3 has 14 residues. Looked up from germline, CDR1 is SGHTA and CDR2 is FQGNSA. The germline V and J ends were trimmed by 8 bases and 4 bases, with 18 bases remaining between them. The CDR3 is CASGPAGASYEQYF. Here the CDR3 DNA reads TGTGCCAGCGGCCCGGCGGGGGCTAGTTACGAGCAGTACTTC.

This chain connects TRBV9 to TRBJ1-2, with 7 bases identical to TRBD1. The germline gives CDR1 SGDLS, CDR2 YYNGEE. The CDR3 is 14 amino acids. Trimming removed 0 bases from V and 4 bases from J; junction bases left unmatched: 3. CDR3 bases: TGTGCCAGCAGCGTAGAGCGACAGGGCTATGGCTACACCTTC. This gives the protein CASSVERQGYGYTF.

With respect to this clone: At one end the junction does not follow the germline gene, possibly because of a read error. The chain uses TRBV10-2 and TRBJ2-7; TRBD2 might be the D (5 bases). Germline CDR1 and CDR2: WSHSY and SAAADI. The CDR3 is 13 amino acids. The CDR3 DNA follows: TGCGCCACTTCGGCAGAGGGCTCCAACGAGCAGTACTTC. Translated, it gives CATSAEGSNEQYF.

The rearrangement joins TRBV15 to TRBJ2-3; 7 bases align to TRBD1. Losses at the gene ends were 8 bases for V and 3 bases for J; bases not matched to a gene: 5. Germline values: CDR1 LNHNV, CDR2 YYDKDF (reference sequence). The CDR3 totals 13 residues. The CDR3 protein is CATAATGTDTQYF. CDR3 coding DNA: TGTGCCACCGCTGCGACAGGGACAGATACGCAGTATTTT.

This chain joins TRBV5-1 and TRBJ2-7; TRBD2 aligns across 7 bases. This CDR3 comprises 15 residues. Trimming removed 0 bases from V and 4 bases from J; junction bases left unmatched: 7. Germline loops: CDR1 SGHRS, CDR2 YFSETQ. The CDR3 is CASSLVWAGEYEQYF. Written as DNA, the CDR3 is TGCGCCAGCAGCTTGGTTTGGGCGGGGGAGTACGAGCAGTACTTC.